The next 23 T cell receptor beta chains were all read from a single sample in a study of cytomegalovirus exposure and HLA in healthy donors. PCR was performed using 60 Vbeta and 13 Jbeta primers. Profiling relied on immunoSEQ multiplex PCR, and the TCRdb table lists in-frame clones only, not all of them. The data contain 100,000 to 150,000 clones, around 80% of them singletons. The specimen sequenced was PBMCs. All receptors come from a young man in good health and CMV-seropositive.

J is TRBJ2-5 and V is TRBV5-1; 8 bases fit TRBD2. This CDR3 has 18 residues. Looked up from germline, CDR1 is SGHRS and CDR2 is YFSETQ. After removal of 0 bases from V and 5 bases from J, the junction contained 15 bases not matched to a gene. The CDR3 DNA follows: TGCGCCAGCAGCTTGGTGGCGATGAGCGGGAGCGGAGGGGAGACCCAGTACTTC. Its translation is CASSLVAMSGSGGETQYF. Full variable domain (rest looked up from reference TRBV5-1 and TRBJ2-5): KAGVTQTPRYLIKTRGQQVTLSCSPISGHRSVSWYQQTPGQGLQFLFEYFSETQRNKGNFPGRFSGRQFSNSRSEMNVSTLELGDSALYLCASSLVAMSGSGGETQYFGPGTRLLVL.

V gene TRBV25-1 combines with J gene TRBJ2-7; TRBD1 might be the D (5 bases). With 1 base removed from V and 2 bases from J, the gap between germline ends came to 9 bases. The CDR3 consists of 14 residues. In germline, CDR1 is MGHDK, CDR2 SYGVNS. CDR3 protein: CASSESWGPYEQYF. The CDR3 region has the DNA TGTGCCAGCAGTGAATCCTGGGGCCCCTACGAGCAGTACTTC.

This sequence joins TRBV5-1 and TRBJ2-1, with 7 positions matching TRBD1. J lost 8 bases, V lost 3 bases, and 11 bases had no gene match. Germline assignment: CDR1 SGHRS and CDR2 YFSETQ. The CDR3 has 15 amino acids. The CDR3 is CASSWGTTGIYEQFF. DNA of the CDR3: TGCGCCAGCAGCTGGGGCACGACAGGGATCTATGAGCAGTTCTTC. Using reference TRBV5-1 and TRBJ2-1 for the parts outside the CDR3, the full variable domain is KAGVTQTPRYLIKTRGQQVTLSCSPISGHRSVSWYQQTPGQGLQFLFEYFSETQRNKGNFPGRFSGRQFSNSRSEMNVSTLELGDSALYLCASSWGTTGIYEQFFGPGTRLTVL.

The rearrangement uses TRBV19 and TRBJ1-2; 8 bases map to TRBD1. CDR3 length: 16 amino acids. Germline CDR1 is LNHDA and CDR2 is SQIVND (reference sequence). V lost 6 bases and J lost 4; bases outside the gene matches: 13. CDR3 region: CASSIQGGWDSYGYTF. Here the CDR3 DNA reads TGTGCCAGTAGCATACAGGGGGGCTGGGACTCCTATGGCTACACCTTC. Full variable domain (missing parts from reference TRBV19 and TRBJ1-2): DGGITQSPKYLFRKEGQNVTLSCEQNLNHDAMYWYRQDPGQGLRLIYYSQIVNDFQKGDIAEGYSVSREKKESFPLTVTSAQKNPTAFYLCASSIQGGWDSYGYTFGSGTRLTVV.

A few counts support this clone. This rearrangement joins TRBV2 to TRBJ1-2; 7 bases line up with TRBD1. The V segment lost 8 bases and the J segment 7 bases; nucleotides outside the gene matches: 13. Germline loops: CDR1 SNHLY, CDR2 FYNNEI. The CDR3 consists of 14 residues. The CDR3 loop reads CASRSIGGGGGYTF. CDR3 sequence (DNA): TGTGCCAGCCGCTCAATAGGGGGCGGAGGTGGCTACACCTTC.

This clone was counted a single time. This chain uses TRBV28 with TRBJ2-1; D is possibly TRBD2 (5 bases). The CDR3 length is 15 residues. Trimming cost V 6 bases and J 10 bases, with 22 bases left between them. Germline CDR1 MDHEN, CDR2 SYDVKM. The CDR3 here is CASSSRAGSYVEQFF. CDR3 DNA: TGTGCCAGCAGCTCCCGGGCGGGCTCCTATGTAGAGCAGTTCTTC.

The chain carries TRBV11-2 and TRBJ2-2; tentatively, D is TRBD2 (5 bases). CDR1 SGHAT and CDR2 FQNNGV come from the germline V gene. This CDR3 spans 13 amino acids. Deletions cut 1 base from V and 7 bases from J, with 7 bases between. CDR3 region: CASSLAGVGELFF. The DNA of the CDR3 is TGTGCCAGCAGCTTAGCCGGGGTCGGGGAGCTGTTTTTT.

The chain recombines TRBV13 with TRBJ2-5, with 11 bases fitting TRBD2. CDR3 size: 17 residues. V dropped 2 bases and J dropped 5; count of bases not matched to a gene: 10. Germline CDR1 and CDR2: PRHDT and FYEKMQ (reference sequence). The CDR3, as DNA: TGTGCCAGCAGCTTAATTTTTAGCGGGAGGGCCGGTGAGACCCAGTACTTC. As protein: CASSLIFSGRAGETQYF.

The rearrangement links TRBV30 to TRBJ2-3; the D gene is possibly TRBD2 (6 bases). The length of the CDR3 is 14 residues. Per the germline V gene, CDR1 is GTSNPN and CDR2 is SVGIG (reference sequence). Trimming shortened V by 3 bases and J by 6 bases, and 16 bases separated the two germline ends. This CDR3 is CAWSLLTGADTQYF. CDR3 DNA sequence: TGTGCCTGGAGCCTACTAACGGGAGCGGATACGCAGTATTTT.

The V call is TRBV2, the J call TRBJ2-2, with D perhaps matching TRBD2 (6 bases). This CDR3 is built from 12 residues. Germline CDR1 is SNHLY and CDR2 is FYNNEI. The germline V and J ends were trimmed by 6 bases and 4 bases, with 6 bases remaining between them. This chain's CDR3 is CASREGTGELFF. CDR3 nucleotide sequence: TGTGCCAGCAGGGAGGGCACCGGGGAGCTGTTTTTT.

The chain uses TRBV2 and TRBJ2-1; 12 bases are shared with TRBD2. The CDR3 totals 15 residues. Germline CDR1 is SNHLY and CDR2 is FYNNEI. The J segment lost 6 bases and the V segment lost 7 bases, leaving 7 bases of the junction unmatched. The CDR3: CASKRTSGEFNEQFF. The CDR3 region has the DNA TGTGCCAGCAAACGGACTAGCGGGGAATTCAATGAGCAGTTCTTC.

The chain uses TRBV28 and TRBJ2-7; D perhaps matches TRBD2 (7 bases). This CDR3 has 15 amino acids. From germline, CDR1 is MDHEN and CDR2 SYDVKM. The V gene lost 2 bases and the J gene lost 4 bases, with 15 bases spanning the gap. The CDR3 sequence is CASSLGGGRIYEQYF. In DNA, the CDR3 is TGTGCCAGCAGTTTAGGGGGCGGGAGAATATACGAGCAGTACTTC.

In its sample, this clone was seen a few times. The genes are TRBV27 and TRBJ2-1; D is possibly TRBD1 (5 bases). CDR1 and CDR2 from the germline V gene are MNHEY and SMNVEV (reference sequence). CDR3 size: 16 residues. The V gene lost 2 bases and the J gene lost 2 bases, with 13 bases spanning the gap. CDR3 region: CASSLSRRGTYNEQFF. CDR3 nucleotides: TGTGCCAGCAGTTTAAGTAGAAGGGGCACCTACAATGAGCAGTTCTTC.

The V and J genes are TRBV28 and TRBJ2-3; D is unclear. The CDR3 sequence is 12 residues long. The V end lost 8 bases, the J end lost 1 base, and 7 bases lay between the germline ends. Germline V gives CDR1 MDHEN, CDR2 SYDVKM. Written as DNA, the CDR3 is TGTGCCAGCGCGGTCGGCACAGATACGCAGTATTTT. As protein: CASAVGTDTQYF.

The chain combines TRBV4-3 with TRBJ1-3, with 9 bases lining up with TRBD1. The V segment lost 3 bases and the J segment 0 bases; nucleotides outside the gene matches: 9. Germline CDR1 reads LGHNA; CDR2 reads YSLEER. This CDR3 has 18 residues. The CDR3 DNA follows: TGCGCCAGCAGCCACGGAGGGGACAGGGAAGTCTCTGGAAACACCATATATTTT. Translating it yields CASSHGGDREVSGNTIYF.

The rearrangement links TRBV5-5 to TRBJ2-3, with D tentatively TRBD1 (5 bases). Trimming pared 0 bases from V and 3 bases from J, leaving 11 bases between. The CDR3 consists of 15 residues. Germline CDR1 and CDR2: SGHKS and YYEKEE (reference sequence). In DNA, the CDR3 is TGTGCCAGCAGCTTGGAGGGCAGGGTGACAGATACGCAGTATTTT. Protein product: CASSLEGRVTDTQYF.

The rearrangement links TRBV7-2 to TRBJ2-1; no reliable D call. The V gene's germline CDR1 is SGHTA and CDR2 FQGNSA. Trimming removed 5 bases at V and 7 bases at J, with 9 bases between. The length of the CDR3 is 12 residues. The CDR3: CASSPYNNEQFF. The CDR3 DNA reads TGTGCCAGCAGCCCCTATAATAATGAGCAGTTCTTC.

The CDR3 DNA is TGTGCCAGCTCACCTACAACACAGTTCTCTGAAGCTTTCTTT. Translating it yields CASSPTTQFSEAFF. The chain combines TRBV18 with TRBJ1-1; no clear D. CDR1 is KGHSH, CDR2 LQKENI, per germline. The V gene lost 3 bases and the J gene lost 6 bases, with 14 bases spanning the gap. This CDR3 has 14 residues.

This chain links TRBV28 with TRBJ2-3; the D is unclear. V lost 8 bases and J lost 7, with 10 bases in between. The CDR3 totals 11 residues. Germline V gene sequence: CDR1 MDHEN, CDR2 SYDVKM. This chain's CDR3 is CASSYGYTQYF. The CDR3, as DNA: TGTGCCAGCTCCTACGGTTATACGCAGTATTTT.

The chain combines TRBV5-1 with TRBJ1-5, with a tentative D call TRBD1 (6 bases). The CDR3 totals 15 residues. With 0 bases removed from V and 2 bases from J, the gap between germline ends came to 9 bases. Germline V CDR1 and CDR2: SGHRS, YFSETQ. DNA of the CDR3: TGCGCCAGCAGCTTGGGGGGGCACGGCAATCAGCCCCAGCATTTT. Translating gives CASSLGGHGNQPQHF.

The table lists this clone with a few counts. The chain is built from TRBV27 and TRBJ1-1, with TRBD1 as a possible D gene (5 bases). Germline V lookup: CDR1 MNHEY, CDR2 SMNVEV (reference sequence). Trimming took off 5 bases at V and 6 bases at J, with 10 bases between the two ends. This CDR3 spans 12 amino acids. CDR3 bases: TGTGCCAGCAGTCAGGGTGGGTCTGAAGCTTTCTTT. It encodes CASSQGGSEAFF.

The rearrangement joins TRBV6-5 to TRBJ2-1, with 10 nucleotides matching TRBD2. After removal of 6 bases from V and 7 bases from J, the junction contained 3 bases not matched to a gene. Germline lookup yields CDR1 MNHEY and CDR2 SVGAGI. This CDR3 comprises 13 residues. This CDR3 is CASRRLAGNEQFF. The CDR3 DNA reads as TGTGCCAGCAGACGACTAGCGGGTAATGAGCAGTTCTTC.

For the CDR3, the DNA is TGTGCCAGCAACCCTCCTCGGGGGGGTGAGCAGTTCTTC. Translating it yields CASNPPRGGEQFF. The chain is built from TRBV27 and TRBJ2-1, with TRBD2 matching 8 bases. J was trimmed by 9 bases and V by 7 bases; bases with no gene match: 8. Germline CDR1 reads MNHEY; CDR2 reads SMNVEV (reference sequence). CDR3 length: 13 residues.